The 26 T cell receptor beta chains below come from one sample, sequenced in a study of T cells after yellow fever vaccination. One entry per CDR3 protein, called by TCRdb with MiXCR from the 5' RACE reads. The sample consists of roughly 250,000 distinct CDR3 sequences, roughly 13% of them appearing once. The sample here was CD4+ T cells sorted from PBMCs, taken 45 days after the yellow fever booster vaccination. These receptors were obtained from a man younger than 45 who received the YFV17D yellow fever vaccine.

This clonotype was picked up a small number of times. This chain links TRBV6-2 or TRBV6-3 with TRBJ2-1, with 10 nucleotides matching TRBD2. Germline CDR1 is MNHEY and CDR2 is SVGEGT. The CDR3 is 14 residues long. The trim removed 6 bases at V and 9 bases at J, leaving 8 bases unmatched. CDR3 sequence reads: CASRPPSGGAEQFF. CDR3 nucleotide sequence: TGTGCCAGCAGGCCTCCTAGCGGGGGAGCTGAGCAGTTCTTC.

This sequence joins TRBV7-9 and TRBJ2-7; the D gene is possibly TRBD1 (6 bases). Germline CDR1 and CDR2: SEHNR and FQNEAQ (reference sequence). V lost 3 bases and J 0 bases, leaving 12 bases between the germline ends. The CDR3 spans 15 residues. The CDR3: CASSFEGGYSYEQYF. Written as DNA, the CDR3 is TGTGCCAGCAGCTTTGAAGGGGGATACTCCTACGAGCAGTACTTC.

The CDR3 loop reads CASSSLANTEAFF. The CDR3 region has the DNA TGCGCCAGCAGCTCCCTGGCGAACACTGAAGCTTTCTTT. The chain is built from TRBV4-3 and TRBJ1-1; D not resolved. V lost 5 bases and J 1 base, leaving 8 bases between the germline ends. This CDR3 has 13 amino acids. Germline V gives CDR1 LGHNA, CDR2 YSLEER.

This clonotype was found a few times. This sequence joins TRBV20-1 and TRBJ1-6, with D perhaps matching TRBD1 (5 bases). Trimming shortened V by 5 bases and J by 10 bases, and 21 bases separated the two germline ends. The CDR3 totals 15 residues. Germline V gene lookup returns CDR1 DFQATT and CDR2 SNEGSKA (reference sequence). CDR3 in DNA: TGCAGTGCTCGTCCGGGGGGTGCGTTGAACTCACCCCTCCACTTT. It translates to CSARPGGALNSPLHF.

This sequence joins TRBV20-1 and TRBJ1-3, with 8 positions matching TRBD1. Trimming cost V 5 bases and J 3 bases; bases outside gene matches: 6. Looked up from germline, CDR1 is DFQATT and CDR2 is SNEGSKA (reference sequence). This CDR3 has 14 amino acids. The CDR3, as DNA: TGCAGTGCTCCGGACAGGGAAATTGGAAACACCATATATTTT. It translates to CSAPDREIGNTIYF.

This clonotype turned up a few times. For the CDR3, the DNA is TGTGCCAGCAGTGGACCGGGTACGACTAGCTGGTCCTACGAGCAGTACTTC. It encodes CASSGPGTTSWSYEQYF. The rearrangement links TRBV6-1 to TRBJ2-7; 7 nucleotides line up with TRBD2. The CDR3 is 17 amino acids. The V segment lost 4 bases and the J segment 1 base; nucleotides outside the gene matches: 13. Germline V lookup: CDR1 MNHNS, CDR2 SASEGT.

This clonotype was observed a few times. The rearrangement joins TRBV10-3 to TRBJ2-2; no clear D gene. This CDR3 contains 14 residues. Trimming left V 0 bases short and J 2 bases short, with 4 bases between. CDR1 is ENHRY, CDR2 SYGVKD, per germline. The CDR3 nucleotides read TGTGCCATCAGTGAGTCTTTAAACACCGGGGAGCTGTTTTTT. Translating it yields CAISESLNTGELFF.

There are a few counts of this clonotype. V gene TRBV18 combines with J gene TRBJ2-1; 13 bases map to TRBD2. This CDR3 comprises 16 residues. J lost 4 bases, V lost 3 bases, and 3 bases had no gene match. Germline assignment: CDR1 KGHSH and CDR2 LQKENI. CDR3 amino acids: CASSPGTSGTYNEQFF. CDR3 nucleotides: TGTGCCAGCTCACCCGGGACTAGCGGGACATACAATGAGCAGTTCTTC.

Here the CDR3 reads CSAAGRYFRSQYF. CDR3 sequence (DNA): TGCAGTGCCGCGGGACGGTACTTCAGAAGCCAGTACTTC. The gene calls are TRBV20-1 and TRBJ2-5, with D possibly TRBD2 on 6 matching bases. Germline CDR1 reads DFQATT; CDR2 reads SNEGSKA (reference sequence). V shed 6 bases and J shed 10 bases, with 21 bases lying between them. This CDR3 comprises 13 residues.

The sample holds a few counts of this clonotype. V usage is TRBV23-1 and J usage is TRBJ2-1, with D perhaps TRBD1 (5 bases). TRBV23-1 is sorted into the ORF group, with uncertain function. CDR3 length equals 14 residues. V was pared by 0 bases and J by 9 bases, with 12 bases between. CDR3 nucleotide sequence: TGCGCCAGCAGTCAATCTGCAGGGTTGGGTGAGCAGTTCTTC. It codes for CASSQSAGLGEQFF.

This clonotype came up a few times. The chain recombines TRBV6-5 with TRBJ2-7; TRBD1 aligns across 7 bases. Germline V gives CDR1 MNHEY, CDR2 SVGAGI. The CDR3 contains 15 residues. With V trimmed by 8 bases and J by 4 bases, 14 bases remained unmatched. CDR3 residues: CASVDFGTARYEQYF. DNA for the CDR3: TGTGCCAGCGTTGATTTCGGGACAGCGAGATACGAGCAGTACTTC.

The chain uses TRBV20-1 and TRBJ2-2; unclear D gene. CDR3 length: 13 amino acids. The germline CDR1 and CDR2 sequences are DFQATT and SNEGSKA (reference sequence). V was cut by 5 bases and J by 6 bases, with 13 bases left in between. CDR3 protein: CSAQMEGAGELFF. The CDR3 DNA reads TGCAGTGCTCAGATGGAAGGAGCCGGGGAGCTGTTTTTT.

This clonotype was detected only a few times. The CDR3 spells CASSLGRYTQYF. Written as DNA, the CDR3 is TGCGCCAGCAGCTTGGGACGATATACGCAGTATTTT. The chain has TRBV5-1 and TRBJ2-3, with no clear D. Germline lookup yields CDR1 SGHRS and CDR2 YFSETQ. This CDR3 spans 12 amino acids. Trimming took off 0 bases at V and 7 bases at J, with 6 bases between the two ends. Variable domain in full (rest from reference TRBV5-1 and TRBJ2-3): KAGVTQTPRYLIKTRGQQVTLSCSPISGHRSVSWYQQTPGQGLQFLFEYFSETQRNKGNFPGRFSGRQFSNSRSEMNVSTLELGDSALYLCASSLGRYTQYFGPGTRLTVL.

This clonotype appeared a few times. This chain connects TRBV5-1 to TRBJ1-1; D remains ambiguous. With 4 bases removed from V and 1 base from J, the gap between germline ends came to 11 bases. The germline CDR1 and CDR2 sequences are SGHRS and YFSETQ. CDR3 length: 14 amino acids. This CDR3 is CASSPDGRNTEAFF. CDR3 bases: TGCGCCAGCAGCCCGGACGGCCGGAACACTGAAGCTTTCTTT.

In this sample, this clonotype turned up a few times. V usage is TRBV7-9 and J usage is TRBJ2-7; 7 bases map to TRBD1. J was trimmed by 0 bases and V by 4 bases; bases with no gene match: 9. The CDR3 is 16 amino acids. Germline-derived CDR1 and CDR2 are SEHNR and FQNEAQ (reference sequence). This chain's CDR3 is CASSYSRDRDSYEQYF. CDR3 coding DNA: TGTGCCAGCAGCTACTCCCGGGACAGAGACTCCTACGAGCAGTACTTC.

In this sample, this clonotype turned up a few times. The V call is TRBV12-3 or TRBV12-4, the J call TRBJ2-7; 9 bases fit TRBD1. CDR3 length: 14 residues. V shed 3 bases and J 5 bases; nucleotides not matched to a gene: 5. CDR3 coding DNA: TGTGCCAGCAGTTTGGGGGACAGGGCCCACGAGCAGTACTTC. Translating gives CASSLGDRAHEQYF.

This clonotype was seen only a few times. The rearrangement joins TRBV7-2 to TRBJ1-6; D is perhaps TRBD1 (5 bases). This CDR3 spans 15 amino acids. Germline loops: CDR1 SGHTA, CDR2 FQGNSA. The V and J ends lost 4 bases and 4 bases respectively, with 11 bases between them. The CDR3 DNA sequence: TGTGCCAGCAGCTCCAGGGCGGAGTATAATTCACCCCTCCACTTT. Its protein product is CASSSRAEYNSPLHF.

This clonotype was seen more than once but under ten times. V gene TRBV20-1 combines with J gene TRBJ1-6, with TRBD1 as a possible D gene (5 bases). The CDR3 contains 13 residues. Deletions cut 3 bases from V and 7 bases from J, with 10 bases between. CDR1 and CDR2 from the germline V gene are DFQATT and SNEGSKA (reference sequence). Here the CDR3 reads CSARGTVNSPLHF. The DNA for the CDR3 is TGCAGTGCTAGGGGGACTGTGAATTCACCCCTCCACTTT.

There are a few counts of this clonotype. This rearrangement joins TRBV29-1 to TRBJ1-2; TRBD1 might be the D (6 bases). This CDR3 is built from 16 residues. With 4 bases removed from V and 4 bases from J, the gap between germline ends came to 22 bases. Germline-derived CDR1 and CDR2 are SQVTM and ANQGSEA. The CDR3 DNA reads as TGCAGCGTTGGTTTTACAGGGACCTCCGCCCGCTATGGCTACACCTTC. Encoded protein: CSVGFTGTSARYGYTF.

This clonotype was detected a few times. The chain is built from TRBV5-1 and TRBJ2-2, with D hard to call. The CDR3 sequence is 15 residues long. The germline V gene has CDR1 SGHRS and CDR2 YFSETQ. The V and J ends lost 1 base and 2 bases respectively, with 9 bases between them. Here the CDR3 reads CASSLSRQNTGELFF. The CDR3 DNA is TGCGCCAGCAGCTTGAGTCGGCAAAACACCGGGGAGCTGTTTTTT.

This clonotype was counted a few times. Written as DNA, the CDR3 is TGTGCCAGCAGTTACGCGGGGGCCAATCAGCCCCAGCATTTT. Its translation is CASSYAGANQPQHF. This chain joins TRBV6-5 and TRBJ1-5; D might be TRBD1 (6 bases). CDR3 length equals 14 residues. Trimming took off 2 bases at V and 3 bases at J, with 8 bases between the two ends. In germline, CDR1 is MNHEY, CDR2 SVGAGI.

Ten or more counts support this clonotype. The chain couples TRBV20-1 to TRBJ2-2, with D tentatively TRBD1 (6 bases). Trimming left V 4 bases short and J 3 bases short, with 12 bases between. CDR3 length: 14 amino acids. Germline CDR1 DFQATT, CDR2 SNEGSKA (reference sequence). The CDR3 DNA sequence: TGCAGTGCTATTACCCACAGGGACACCGGGGAGCTGTTTTTT. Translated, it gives CSAITHRDTGELFF.

For the CDR3, the DNA is TGTGCCAGCGGAGTCGGGGTTAACTATGGCTACACCTTC. The encoded protein is CASGVGVNYGYTF. This chain links TRBV27 with TRBJ1-2, with unresolved D. V was pared by 8 bases and J by 1 base, with 11 bases between. Germline CDR1 MNHEY, CDR2 SMNVEV (reference sequence). The CDR3 contains 13 residues.

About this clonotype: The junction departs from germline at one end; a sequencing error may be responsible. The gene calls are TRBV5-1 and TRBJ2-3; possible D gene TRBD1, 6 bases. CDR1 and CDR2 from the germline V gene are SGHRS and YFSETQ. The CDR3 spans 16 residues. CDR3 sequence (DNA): TGCGCCGGCAGCTTGGGGGACACTCACCGGGGTGATACGCAGTATTTT. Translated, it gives CAGSLGDTHRGDTQYF.

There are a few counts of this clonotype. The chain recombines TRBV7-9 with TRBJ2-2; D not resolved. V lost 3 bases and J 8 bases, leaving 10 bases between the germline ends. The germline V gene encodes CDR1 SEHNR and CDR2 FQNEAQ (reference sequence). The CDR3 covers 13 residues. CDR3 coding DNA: TGTGCCAGCAGCTTCCAGGATTGGGGGGAGCTGTTTTTT. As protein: CASSFQDWGELFF.

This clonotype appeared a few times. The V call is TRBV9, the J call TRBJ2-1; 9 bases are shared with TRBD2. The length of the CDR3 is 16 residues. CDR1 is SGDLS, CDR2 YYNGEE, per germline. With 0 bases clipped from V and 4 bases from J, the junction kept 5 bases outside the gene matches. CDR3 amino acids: CASSVDRREGYNEQFF. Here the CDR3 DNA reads TGTGCCAGCAGCGTAGATCGGCGGGAGGGATACAATGAGCAGTTCTTC.